This TCR beta chain was recorded in a study of T-cell reconstitution after alpha-beta-depleted transplantation in children. Worth noting for this clonotype: The antigen is unknown.

Trimming cost V 4 bases and J 6 bases, with 9 bases left between them. Germline CDR1 reads SQVTM; CDR2 reads ANQGSEA. The CDR3 runs 12 residues. The TCRbeta library incorporated unique molecular identifiers. Each CDR3 protein gets one entry after TCRdb re-called the PCR reads with MiXCR. Of just over 950,000 distinct CDR3 sequences in the sample, roughly 29% are singletons; the top ten hold over 25%. Study-wide points: T cells produced anew were the main source of T-cell counts and diversity one year after transplant. Several hundred graft clones that had expanded were reportedly the source of alpha-beta T cells about two months after transplant. In some patients, recipient T cells and intrathymic progenitors surviving conditioning explained high day-60 diversity.

The clonotype originates from a boy younger than two who had a stem cell transplant for SCID, so the T cells may come from the graft donor. Specimen: PBMCs, mostly from graft donor cells, collected 360 days after TCRalphabeta/CD19-depleted stem cell transplant. This chain joins TRBV29-1 and TRBJ2-2; maybe TRBD2 (6 bases). The CDR3 loop is CSVVGEAGELFF. The DNA for the CDR3 is TGCAGCGTTGTCGGGGAGGCCGGGGAGCTGTTTTTT.